A selection of T cell receptor beta chains follows, all from one sample in a study of shared T cell receptors in the human thymus. TCRdb's table, derived via immunoSEQ multiplex PCR, lists solely in-frame clones and lacks some. The sample has under 850,000 clones; roughly 90% are singletons. The same data also contributed to another study, on human thymus T cells.

The sample taken for sequencing was thymocytes. The receptors were gathered from a boy younger than two with a congenital heart defect. CDR3s include the opening cysteine and the closing phenylalanine or tryptophan. The D gene is left open where the match is weak. Not every row has a clone size; where given, it reads once, few, many or a size class.

abundance	v_gene	d_gene	j_gene	CDR3nt	CDR3aa
.	TRBV4-2	.	TRBJ2-3	TGTGCCAGCAGCCAAGATGGTACTAGACGCACAGATACGCAGTATTTT	CASSQDGTRRTDTQYF
.	TRBV28	TRBD1	TRBJ1-5	TGTGCCAGCAGTTTATCATCGGGGGACAGGGGACGTCAGCCCCAGCATTTT	CASSLSSGDRGRQPQHF
.	TRBV19	.	TRBJ1-4	TGTGCCAGTAGTAGGAGTCCCTATAATGAAAAACTGTTTTTT	CASSRSPYNEKLFF
.	TRBV2	TRBD1	TRBJ1-3	TGTGCCAGCAGTTTTAGGGGGCGCAATGGAAACACCATATATTTT	CASSFRGRNGNTIYF
.	TRBV19	TRBD1	TRBJ1-1	TGTGCCAGTAGTATAAGAGAGAACAGGGGGCCGGGGACTGAAGCTTTCTTT	CASSIRENRGPGTEAFF
.	TRBV7-6	.	TRBJ1-4	TGTGCCAGCAGCGACGAACCCGCAGGGCGTAATGAAAAACTGTTTTTT	CASSDEPAGRNEKLFF
.	TRBV30	.	TRBJ2-1	TGTGCCTGGCTCTCGGGAGTCAGGGATGAGCAGTTCTTC	CAWLSGVRDEQFF
few	TRBV5-6	.	TRBJ2-7	TGTGCCAGCAGCCAGTTAGCGGCTCGCTCCTACGAGCAGTACTTC	CASSQLAARSYEQYF
few	TRBV5-6	TRBD1	TRBJ2-7	TGTGCCAGCAGACCCTACAGGGGCGTCTGCGAGCAGTACTTC	CASRPYRGVCEQYF
.	TRBV28	TRBD1	TRBJ1-3	TGTGCCAGCAGTTTACCAGGGGGCTCTGGAAACACCATATATTTT	CASSLPGGSGNTIYF